These 5 T cell receptor beta chains share one sample of origin, sequenced in a study of human T cells and chemical hapten exposure listed by TCRdb under 2021. The intended sense of this specimen's time point label: pre-sensitization, week 0. The label giving this sample's treatment or condition can be read as: therapeutic diphenylcyclopropenone sensitization with weekly scalp DPC. The library was obtained by RACE. The instrument given in TCRdb is NextSeq 500. Using fastp at Q25 and MiXCR, TCRdb reprocessed the public reads and kept productive beta chains. All rows with the same CDR3 protein become a single entry with the most common DNA and genes. The sample has about 120,000 distinct CDR3 sequences on record, roughly 14% of them singletons. 2.8% of the sample is taken by the ten largest. The sequencing here drew on whole blood, taken in connection with sensitization to the hapten diphenylcyclopropenone (DPC). Receptor source: a woman aged 18-30 years with alopecia areata. Some clones in this sample may be carry-over from other donors' samples.

This clonotype came up many times. The chain links TRBV3-1 to TRBJ2-5; TRBD2 aligns across 10 bases. CDR1 LGHDT and CDR2 YNNKEL come from the germline V gene (reference sequence). V shed 0 bases and J 2 bases; nucleotides not matched to a gene: 3. The CDR3 runs to 16 residues. CDR3: CASSQDPAGGQETQYF. CDR3 sequence (DNA): TGTGCCAGCAGCCAAGATCCAGCGGGGGGGCAAGAGACCCAGTACTTC.

The rearrangement joins TRBV20-1 to TRBJ2-7, with D maybe TRBD2 (5 bases). Trimming removed 0 bases from V and 2 bases from J, with 17 bases in between. The CDR3 sequence is 16 residues long. The germline V gene encodes CDR1 DFQATT and CDR2 SNEGSKA (reference sequence). CDR3 nucleotide sequence: TGCAGTGCTAGAGATAGCCCGTCGCGGGCCACCTACGAGCAGTACTTC. Amino acid sequence: CSARDSPSRATYEQYF.

This clonotype was seen a few times. V gene TRBV2 combines with J gene TRBJ1-5, with D unresolved. V lost 9 bases, J lost 4 bases, and 13 bases lay in between. Germline V gene data show CDR1 as SNHLY and CDR2 as FYNNEI. The length of the CDR3 is 13 residues. Here the CDR3 DNA reads TGTGCCAGTGCTCGAGTGGGGAATCAGCCCCAGCATTTT. Its translation: CASARVGNQPQHF.

V and J are TRBV4-3 and TRBJ2-1, with D tentatively TRBD2 (6 bases). Trimming removed 0 bases at V and 4 bases at J, with 16 bases between. The CDR3 contains 17 residues. Germline V CDR1 and CDR2: LGHNA, YSLEER. The CDR3 region is CASSQEGDGRPYNEQFF. The DNA for the CDR3 is TGCGCCAGCAGCCAAGAGGGGGACGGGAGACCTTACAATGAGCAGTTCTTC.

This clonotype was counted many times. The chain joins TRBV25-1 to TRBJ2-7; a weak D match, TRBD1 (6 bases). From germline, CDR1 is MGHDK and CDR2 SYGVNS. The CDR3 is 15 amino acids. The V and J ends lost 7 bases and 8 bases respectively, with 24 bases between them. The CDR3 DNA reads as TGTGCCAGCATGGGGTCGGGACACGGAGATGTAAAGCAGTACTTC. It is translated as CASMGSGHGDVKQYF.